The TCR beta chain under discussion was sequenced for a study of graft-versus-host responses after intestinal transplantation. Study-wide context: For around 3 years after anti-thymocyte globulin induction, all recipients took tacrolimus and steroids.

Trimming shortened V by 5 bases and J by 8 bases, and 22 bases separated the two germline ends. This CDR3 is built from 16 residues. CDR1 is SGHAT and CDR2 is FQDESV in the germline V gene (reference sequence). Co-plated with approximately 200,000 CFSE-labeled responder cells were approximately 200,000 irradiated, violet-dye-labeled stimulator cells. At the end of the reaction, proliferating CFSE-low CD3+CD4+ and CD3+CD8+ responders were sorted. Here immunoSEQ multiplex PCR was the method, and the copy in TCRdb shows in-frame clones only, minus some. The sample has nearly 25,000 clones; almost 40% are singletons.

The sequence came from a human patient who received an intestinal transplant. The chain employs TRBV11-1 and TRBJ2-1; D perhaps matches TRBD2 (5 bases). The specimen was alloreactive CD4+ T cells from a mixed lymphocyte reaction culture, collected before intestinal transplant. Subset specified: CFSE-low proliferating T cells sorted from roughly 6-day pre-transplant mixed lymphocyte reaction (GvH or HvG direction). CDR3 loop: CASSPYGVPPWDEQFF. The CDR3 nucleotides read TGTGCCAGCAGCCCCTACGGGGTCCCTCCCTGGGATGAGCAGTTCTTC.